The entry that follows covers one T cell receptor beta chain sequence. The CDR3 covers 15 residues. V dropped 3 bases and J dropped 0 bases, with 12 bases sitting between them. Germline lookup yields CDR1 SGDLS and CDR2 YYNGEE. The data belong to a study of T-cell memory formation after mild COVID-19. TCRdb analysed the 5' RACE reads with MiXCR anew, one entry per CDR3 protein. The sample includes 89,000 or so distinct CDR3 sequences, roughly 13% seen only once; the top ten take 41%. The V call is TRBV9, the J call TRBJ1-2, with D possibly matching TRBD1 (6 bases). The TCR sequence derives from a man aged 18-30 years who had mild COVID-19 (a few samples of this study predate the infection). Cell type and time point are not known. The material sequenced was PBMCs or a T cell subset sorted from them (not recorded which). The CDR3 protein is CASSAAGATNYGYTF. The CDR3 DNA sequence: TGTGCCAGCAGCGCGGCGGGGGCTACTAACTATGGCTACACCTTC. The variable domain in full, completed from reference TRBV9 and TRBJ1-2, reads DSGVTQTPKHLITATGQRVTLRCSPRSGDLSVYWYQQSLDQGLQFLIQYYNGEERAKGNILERFSAQQFPDLHSELNLSSLELGDSALYFCASSAAGATNYGYTFGSGTRLTVV.